A single sample is the source of the 14 T cell receptor beta chains below, sequenced in a study of early T cells in non-severe SARS-CoV-2 infection. TCRdb re-called the 5' RACE reads through MiXCR, storing one row per CDR3 protein. This sample has some 98,000 distinct CDR3 sequences, with approximately 16% found just once. Specimen: whole blood. These TCRs come from an adult who was a healthcare worker with PCR-confirmed SARS-CoV-2 infection or an uninfected control (not recorded which).

The chain links TRBV4-3 to TRBJ2-3; D uncertain. The CDR3 contains 15 residues. Germline assignment: CDR1 LGHNA and CDR2 YSLEER. V lost 3 bases, J lost 0 bases, and 10 bases lay in between. CDR3 region: CASSQRWESTDTQYF. The DNA for the CDR3 is TGCGCCAGCAGCCAGAGATGGGAAAGCACAGATACGCAGTATTTT.

The V call is TRBV18, the J call TRBJ2-2; the D is unclear. V was trimmed by 3 bases and J by 3 bases, leaving 5 bases between them. Germline V gene lookup returns CDR1 KGHSH and CDR2 LQKENI. The CDR3 sequence is 13 residues long. CDR3 sequence: CASSPRYTGELFF. Written as DNA, the CDR3 is TGTGCCAGCTCACCCCGATACACCGGGGAGCTGTTTTTT.

The rearrangement uses TRBV19 and TRBJ2-2; TRBD2 agrees at 10 bases. The CDR3 has 15 amino acids. Germline V gene lookup returns CDR1 LNHDA and CDR2 SQIVND (reference sequence). With V trimmed by 6 bases and J by 0 bases, 1 base remained unmatched. The CDR3 here is CASRTSGPNTGELFF. CDR3 sequence (DNA): TGTGCCAGTAGGACTAGCGGGCCGAACACCGGGGAGCTGTTTTTT. The whole variable domain, remainder taken from reference TRBV19 and TRBJ2-2, is DGGITQSPKYLFRKEGQNVTLSCEQNLNHDAMYWYRQDPGQGLRLIYYSQIVNDFQKGDIAEGYSVSREKKESFPLTVTSAQKNPTAFYLCASRTSGPNTGELFFGEGSRLTVL.

This clonotype was counted between two and nine times. The chain uses TRBV6-1 and TRBJ1-1; 9 bases match TRBD1. Germline V lookup: CDR1 MNHNS, CDR2 SASEGT. Germline trimming cut 8 bases from V and 1 base from J; bases unmatched to any gene: 2. The CDR3 is 13 residues long. CDR3 residues: CASPGQGNTEAFF. The DNA of the CDR3 is TGTGCCAGCCCGGGACAGGGGAACACTGAAGCTTTCTTT.

The CDR3 region has the DNA TGTGCCAGCAGTTCACAGGGTATCGGAAACACCATATATTTT. Translation gives CASSSQGIGNTIYF. The chain has TRBV12-3 or TRBV12-4 and TRBJ1-3; D may be TRBD1 (6 bases). The CDR3 spans 14 residues. Trimming took off 4 bases at V and 4 bases at J, with 11 bases between the two ends.

The chain has TRBV30 and TRBJ2-7; no definite D call. Germline V gene data show CDR1 as GTSNPN and CDR2 as SVGIG (reference sequence). V was cut by 1 base and J by 7 bases, with 20 bases left in between. CDR3 length equals 15 residues. CDR3 loop: CAWSASILAPKEQYF. DNA for the CDR3: TGTGCCTGGAGTGCATCGATTCTGGCACCTAAAGAGCAGTACTTC. Together with reference TRBV30 and TRBJ2-7, the CDR3 gives the full variable domain: SQTIHQWPATLVQPVGSPLSLECTVEGTSNPNLYWYRQAAGRGLQLLFYSVGIGQISSEVPQNLSASRPQDRQFILSSKKLLLSDSGFYLCAWSASILAPKEQYFGPGTRLTVT.

This clonotype was found many times. The chain employs TRBV2 and TRBJ2-1; the D call may be TRBD1 or TRBD2 (5 bases each). The germline V gene has CDR1 SNHLY and CDR2 FYNNEI. V dropped 7 bases and J dropped 4 bases, with 14 bases sitting between them. The CDR3 covers 14 residues. In DNA, the CDR3 is TGTGCCAGCATTAAGGGACGGATGTACAATGAGCAGTTCTTC. It yields the protein CASIKGRMYNEQFF.

This clonotype was seen a handful of times. The rearrangement uses TRBV20-1 and TRBJ1-1; D perhaps matches TRBD1 (5 bases). Trimming left V 4 bases short and J 5 bases short, with 17 bases between. Germline V CDR1 and CDR2: DFQATT, SNEGSKA (reference sequence). The CDR3 is 14 residues long. CDR3 coding DNA: TGCAGTGCTAAAGGCCTCAGGGAGACAACTGAAGCTTTCTTT. Its protein is CSAKGLRETTEAFF.

Ten or more counts support this clonotype. This chain connects TRBV24-1 to TRBJ2-3, with TRBD2 matching 12 bases. Germline V gene data show CDR1 as KGHDR and CDR2 as SFDVKD. The CDR3 extends over 15 amino acids. V gave up 5 bases and J gave up 5 bases; unmatched junction bases: 4. The CDR3 coding sequence is TGTGCCACCAGTGCACTAGCGGGGGGCAGAGATACGCAGTATTTT. It specifies CATSALAGGRDTQYF.

There are a few counts of this clonotype. V is TRBV6-6 and J is TRBJ2-6; 10 bases align to TRBD1. V shed 7 bases, J shed 2 bases, and the junction held 14 bases outside the gene matches. Germline loops: CDR1 MNHNY, CDR2 SVGAGI (reference sequence). This CDR3 has 19 amino acids. CDR3 DNA: TGTGCCAGCACCAAGCATACATCGGGACAGGGGACTGGGGCCAACGTCCTGACTTTC. It encodes CASTKHTSGQGTGANVLTF.

The chain employs TRBV11-2 and TRBJ2-3, with a tentative D call TRBD1 (5 bases). The CDR3 is made up of 16 amino acids. Germline V lookup: CDR1 SGHAT, CDR2 FQNNGV. The V and J ends lost 1 base and 5 bases respectively, with 16 bases between them. In DNA form, the CDR3 reads TGTGCCAGCAGCTTAGGTCACAATCGACAGCGAGATACGCAGTATTTT. This gives the protein CASSLGHNRQRDTQYF.

This clonotype has more than one count but fewer than ten. This rearrangement joins TRBV4-1 to TRBJ2-1, with TRBD2 matching over 8 bases. After removal of 0 bases from V and 9 bases from J, the junction contained 10 bases not matched to a gene. This CDR3 region has 16 residues. CDR1 MGHRA and CDR2 YSYEKL come from the germline V gene. In DNA form, the CDR3 reads TGCGCCAGCAGCCAAGATTTCGCGGGAGGTCAAGGTGAGCAGTTCTTC. This sequence encodes CASSQDFAGGQGEQFF.

This clonotype showed up many times. The rearrangement links TRBV28 to TRBJ1-1; no clear D gene. The CDR3 extends over 14 amino acids. Trimming removed 5 bases from V and 3 bases from J, with 13 bases in between. CDR1 is MDHEN and CDR2 is SYDVKM in the germline V gene. CDR3 nucleotide sequence: TGTGCCAGCAGTCAACTTTATGGGGACACTGAAGCTTTCTTT. The encoded protein is CASSQLYGDTEAFF.

This clonotype has more than one count but fewer than ten. The rearrangement links TRBV20-1 to TRBJ2-3, with D uncertain. CDR1 is DFQATT and CDR2 is SNEGSKA in the germline V gene (reference sequence). The CDR3 is made up of 13 amino acids. Between the trimmed V and J ends, which lost 3 bases and 3 bases, there was a span of 10 bases. The CDR3 loop reads CSASRGPTDTQYF. The CDR3 nucleotides read TGCAGTGCTAGTCGTGGCCCGACAGATACGCAGTATTTT.